Following are 29 T cell receptor beta chains from one sample sequenced in a study of PD-L1 blockade in urothelial cancer. The time point: peripheral blood 6 weeks after treatment start. Generated by immunoSEQ multiplex PCR, the TCRdb table keeps only in-frame clones and is missing some. Seen here are 75,000 to 95,000 clones, around 93% observed once, and the top ten hold 0.87%. The starting material was PBMCs, obtained around atezolizumab (anti-PD-L1) treatment. These receptors came from a woman older than 75 with urothelial cancer.

The rearrangement joins TRBV28 to TRBJ1-5; weak D call: TRBD1 (5 bases). CDR1 and CDR2 (germline): MDHEN, SYDVKM. The CDR3 covers 17 residues. Trimming left V 6 bases short and J 6 bases short, with 24 bases between. CDR3 bases: TGTGCCAGCAGCCCCCCTGACAGTCTCGTAAGGGGTCAGCCCCAGCATTTT. Its protein is CASSPPDSLVRGQPQHF. Together with reference TRBV28 and TRBJ1-5, the CDR3 gives the full variable domain: DVKVTQSSRYLVKRTGEKVFLECVQDMDHENMFWYRQDPGLGLRLIYFSYDVKMKEKGDIPEGYSVSREKKERFSLILESASTNQTSMYLCASSPPDSLVRGQPQHFGDGTRLSIL.

This clone occurred once. V usage is TRBV5-6 and J usage is TRBJ2-2; 9 nucleotides line up with TRBD2. The CDR3 covers 14 residues. Trimming at V came to 5 bases and at J to 7 bases, leaving 6 bases not matched to a gene. The germline CDR1 and CDR2 sequences are SGHDT and YYEEEE. Here the CDR3 reads CASRDSGSSGELFF. CDR3 DNA sequence: TGTGCCAGCAGAGATAGCGGGAGTAGCGGGGAGCTGTTTTTT.

A note on this clone: In the same sample, other DNA sequences code for this CDR3. V is TRBV6-1 and J is TRBJ1-2; D is uncertain. The CDR3 covers 11 residues. V was pared by 5 bases and J by 4 bases, with 5 bases between. Germline V gives CDR1 MNHNS, CDR2 SASEGT. Here the CDR3 DNA reads TGTGCCAGCAGTTCCGGCTATGGCTACACCTTC. As protein: CASSSGYGYTF.

Comments on this clone: The junction and the germline gene differ at one end; a read error may be behind it. The chain has TRBV5-1 and TRBJ2-3; weak D call: TRBD1 (6 bases). Germline loops: CDR1 SGHRS, CDR2 YFSETQ. The length of the CDR3 is 15 residues. This chain's CDR3 is CASRFSGDRTDTQYF. The CDR3 DNA sequence: TGCGCCAGCCGCTTTTCCGGAGACAGGACAGATACGCAGTATTTT. Drawing the rest from reference TRBV5-1 and TRBJ2-3, the complete variable domain is KAGVTQTPRYLIKTRGQQVTLSCSPISGHRSVSWYQQTPGQGLQFLFEYFSETQRNKGNFPGRFSGRQFSNSRSEMNVSTLELGDSALYLCASRFSGDRTDTQYFGPGTRLTVL.

The chain links TRBV27 to TRBJ2-1; 8 nucleotides match TRBD2. V was pared by 8 bases and J by 0 bases, with 18 bases of the junction left unmatched. This CDR3 has 19 amino acids. Germline V gene sequence: CDR1 MNHEY, CDR2 SMNVEV (reference sequence). CDR3 sequence reads: CASGRLAPNYESSYNEQFF. CDR3 nucleotide sequence: TGTGCCAGCGGCAGACTAGCGCCTAATTATGAAAGCTCCTACAATGAGCAGTTCTTC.

The chain carries TRBV28 and TRBJ2-1, with D maybe TRBD1 (6 bases). Germline V lookup: CDR1 MDHEN, CDR2 SYDVKM. CDR3 length: 12 amino acids. The V end lost 6 bases, the J end lost 9 bases, and 12 bases lay between the germline ends. The CDR3 sequence is CASRPTGSEQFF. CDR3 DNA sequence: TGTGCCAGCAGGCCAACAGGGTCTGAGCAGTTCTTC.

The chain links TRBV5-1 to TRBJ1-4; 9 nucleotides line up with TRBD1. This CDR3 has 18 residues. CDR1 and CDR2 (germline): SGHRS, YFSETQ. V shed 4 bases, J shed 4 bases, and the junction held 14 bases outside the gene matches. The CDR3 DNA sequence: TGCGCCAGCAGCCTAACTACAGGGGGCCGGTCTCTTAATGAAAAACTGTTTTTT. Translation gives CASSLTTGGRSLNEKLFF.

V and J are TRBV4-1 and TRBJ1-2; D is uncertain. The ends were cut back, 1 base at V and 4 bases at J, with 10 bases in the middle. CDR3 length: 14 amino acids. CDR1 and CDR2 (germline): MGHRA, YSYEKL. CDR3 in amino acids: CASSQAEGAYGYTF. CDR3 nucleotide sequence: TGCGCCAGCAGCCAAGCGGAGGGCGCCTATGGCTACACCTTC.

This clone was seen a single time. The chain employs TRBV18 and TRBJ2-7, with TRBD1 matching over 7 bases. The germline CDR1 and CDR2 sequences are KGHSH and LQKENI. CDR3 length equals 15 residues. J gave up 5 bases and V 8 bases, and 15 bases lay outside the gene matches. The DNA of the CDR3 is TGTGCCAGCGCCTCAATTGACAGGGTAGGCAACGAGCAGTACTTC. Protein: CASASIDRVGNEQYF.

This clone was observed a handful of times. The rearrangement uses TRBV19 and TRBJ1-1; TRBD1 matches 11 bases. V lost 8 bases, J lost 4 bases, and 3 bases stayed unmatched. Germline values: CDR1 LNHDA, CDR2 SQIVND (reference sequence). This CDR3 region has 13 residues. The CDR3 protein is CASSGTGGTEAFF. Written as DNA, the CDR3 is TGTGCCAGTTCCGGGACAGGGGGCACTGAAGCTTTCTTT.

This clone was observed a single time. The V gene is TRBV28, the J gene TRBJ1-5; the match to TRBD1 covers 7 bases. The CDR3 spans 14 residues. Germline V lookup: CDR1 MDHEN, CDR2 SYDVKM. V shed 5 bases, J shed 4 bases, and the junction held 5 bases outside the gene matches. The CDR3 here is CASSAVQGNQPQHF. The CDR3 coding sequence is TGTGCCAGCAGTGCAGTACAGGGGAATCAGCCCCAGCATTTT.

The chain combines TRBV6-1 with TRBJ2-7; D not certain. The V end lost 7 bases, the J end lost 0 bases, and 16 bases lay between the germline ends. The V gene's germline CDR1 is MNHNS and CDR2 SASEGT. The CDR3 loop spans 15 amino acids. The CDR3 region is CASTHDGRSSYEQYF. The CDR3 nucleotides are TGTGCCAGCACCCACGATGGCCGGAGCTCCTACGAGCAGTACTTC.

V and J are TRBV7-9 and TRBJ1-3; a weak D match, TRBD1 (6 bases). The CDR3 sequence is 14 residues long. Trimming stripped 2 bases from V and 8 bases from J, with 13 bases between. The germline V gene encodes CDR1 SEHNR and CDR2 FQNEAQ (reference sequence). The CDR3 bases are TGTGCCAGCAGCTTACCACAGGGAGGGGACACCATATATTTT. This codes for CASSLPQGGDTIYF. The full variable domain, completed using reference TRBV7-9 and TRBJ1-3, is DTGVSQNPRHKITKRGQNVTFRCDPISEHNRLYWYRQTLGQGPEFLTYFQNEAQLEKSRLLSDRFSAERPKGSFSTLEIQRTEQGDSAMYLCASSLPQGGDTIYFGEGSWLTVV.

V usage is TRBV2 and J usage is TRBJ2-7, with a possible D match to TRBD2 (5 bases). Per the germline V gene, CDR1 is SNHLY and CDR2 is FYNNEI. CDR3 length: 12 amino acids. Trimming removed 6 bases at V and 1 base at J, with 7 bases between. Here the CDR3 reads CASRTGSYEQYF. The CDR3 DNA reads TGTGCCAGCAGGACGGGGTCCTACGAGCAGTACTTC.

This chain links TRBV6-5 with TRBJ2-3; TRBD2 matches at 9 bases. V lost 5 bases to trimming and J lost 6 bases; unmatched junction nucleotides: 9. This CDR3 contains 15 residues. Germline V gene sequence: CDR1 MNHEY, CDR2 SVGAGI. CDR3 protein: CASSPGLALVDTQYF. DNA of the CDR3: TGTGCCAGCAGTCCCGGACTAGCGCTTGTGGATACGCAGTATTTT.

The rearrangement joins TRBV9 to TRBJ2-1; 10 bases align to TRBD2. Losses at the gene ends were 4 bases for V and 5 bases for J; bases not matched to a gene: 9. The germline CDR1 and CDR2 sequences are SGDLS and YYNGEE. The CDR3 length is 16 residues. The CDR3 loop is CASSPQREGLDNEQFF. In nucleotides, the CDR3 is TGTGCCAGCAGCCCACAGCGGGAGGGCCTTGACAATGAGCAGTTCTTC.

The chain employs TRBV2 and TRBJ2-4, with 12 positions matching TRBD1. Losses at the gene ends were 8 bases for V and 7 bases for J; bases not matched to a gene: 3. CDR3 length: 13 residues. The V gene's germline CDR1 is SNHLY and CDR2 FYNNEI. The CDR3 protein is CASVGTGGNIQYF. The CDR3 DNA follows: TGTGCCAGCGTAGGGACAGGGGGCAACATTCAGTACTTC.

The chain has TRBV6-1 and TRBJ1-4, with TRBD1 matching 7 bases. With 8 bases clipped from V and 4 bases from J, the junction kept 7 bases outside the gene matches. The length of the CDR3 is 14 residues. Germline V gene lookup returns CDR1 MNHNS and CDR2 SASEGT. CDR3 amino acids: CASGTSGGNEKLFF. In DNA, the CDR3 is TGTGCCAGCGGGACCTCAGGGGGTAATGAAAAACTGTTTTTT.

The chain links TRBV19 to TRBJ2-7, with 12 bases identical to TRBD2. CDR1 is LNHDA, CDR2 SQIVND, per germline (reference sequence). With V trimmed by 4 bases and J by 3 bases, 7 bases remained unmatched. The CDR3 is 16 residues long. The CDR3 protein is CASSKGRLAGDYEQYF. As DNA, the CDR3 is TGTGCCAGTAGTAAGGGACGACTAGCGGGAGACTACGAGCAGTACTTC. The whole variable domain, filled in from reference TRBV19 and TRBJ2-7, reads DGGITQSPKYLFRKEGQNVTLSCEQNLNHDAMYWYRQDPGQGLRLIYYSQIVNDFQKGDIAEGYSVSREKKESFPLTVTSAQKNPTAFYLCASSKGRLAGDYEQYFGPGTRLTVT.

The V call is TRBV19, the J call TRBJ2-7; TRBD2 aligns across 14 bases. Germline lookup yields CDR1 LNHDA and CDR2 SQIVND (reference sequence). V lost 6 bases and J lost 5; bases outside the gene matches: 12. The CDR3 has 17 residues. CDR3 residues: CASSRVGTSGSDHEQYF. CDR3 sequence (DNA): TGTGCCAGTAGCCGAGTGGGGACTAGCGGGAGTGACCACGAGCAGTACTTC.

The chain carries TRBV30 and TRBJ1-4, with D tentatively TRBD1 (6 bases). This CDR3 contains 14 residues. CDR1 GTSNPN and CDR2 SVGIG come from the germline V gene (reference sequence). V was shortened by 5 bases and J by 5 bases, with 15 bases between the two germline ends. CDR3 residues: CAWAEGTRNEKLFF. CDR3 sequence (DNA): TGTGCCTGGGCCGAAGGGACAAGGAATGAAAAACTGTTTTTT.

J is TRBJ1-2 and V is TRBV27; D is undetermined. Trimming stripped 4 bases from V and 1 base from J, with 7 bases between. Germline V gene sequence: CDR1 MNHEY, CDR2 SMNVEV (reference sequence). The CDR3 totals 13 residues. The CDR3 sequence: CASSYRDNYGYTF. CDR3 bases: TGTGCCAGCAGTTATCGGGATAACTATGGCTACACCTTC.

The chain recombines TRBV28 with TRBJ2-7; a weak D match, TRBD2 (5 bases). CDR1 MDHEN and CDR2 SYDVKM come from the germline V gene. The germline V and J ends were trimmed by 6 bases and 3 bases, with 12 bases remaining between them. The CDR3 extends over 13 amino acids. CDR3 DNA: TGTGCCAGCAGCGTGCCCGGGATCTACGAGCAGTACTTC. It codes for CASSVPGIYEQYF.

The V gene is TRBV14, the J gene TRBJ1-2; D uncertain. V was shortened by 0 bases and J by 4 bases, with 18 bases between the two germline ends. Germline loops: CDR1 SGHDN, CDR2 FVKESK. The CDR3 has 17 amino acids. CDR3 residues: CASSQDQVYGVLYGYTF. CDR3 sequence (DNA): TGTGCCAGCAGCCAAGATCAAGTTTACGGGGTTCTCTATGGCTACACCTTC.

The V gene is TRBV30, the J gene TRBJ2-1, with TRBD2 identical over 9 bases. The CDR3 extends over 15 amino acids. Germline V gene data show CDR1 as GTSNPN and CDR2 as SVGIG (reference sequence). The trim removed 8 bases at V and 14 bases at J, leaving 22 bases unmatched. CDR3 amino acids: CAGSRVGGRAARKFF. DNA of the CDR3: TGTGCCGGGTCCCGTGTCGGCGGGAGGGCTGCCCGTAAGTTCTTC.

The rearrangement uses TRBV7-3 and TRBJ2-2, with D perhaps TRBD2 (6 bases). The V end lost 5 bases, the J end lost 5 bases, and 15 bases lay between the germline ends. The germline V gene encodes CDR1 SGHTA and CDR2 FQGTGA. The CDR3 has 15 residues. The CDR3 sequence is CASSKEGVRTGELFF. The CDR3 DNA reads TGTGCCAGCAGCAAGGAGGGAGTGAGGACCGGGGAGCTGTTTTTT. Full variable domain (remainder filled in from reference TRBV7-3 and TRBJ2-2): GAGVSQTPSNKVTEKGKYVELRCDPISGHTALYWYRQSLGQGPEFLIYFQGTGAADDSGLPNDRFFAVRPEGSVSTLKIQRTERGDSAVYLCASSKEGVRTGELFFGEGSRLTVL.

The V gene is TRBV7-8, the J gene TRBJ2-7, with D possibly matching TRBD2 (5 bases). This CDR3 has 17 residues. The germline V and J ends were trimmed by 1 base and 2 bases, with 18 bases remaining between them. CDR1 SGHVS and CDR2 FQNEAQ come from the germline V gene. CDR3 nucleotides: TGTGCCAGCAGCTTAGGGGGTCCGAGGGCCCCCGCCTACGAGCAGTACTTC. The encoded protein is CASSLGGPRAPAYEQYF.

This chain uses TRBV6-5 with TRBJ2-7; 7 bases agree with TRBD1. This CDR3 spans 13 amino acids. V was clipped by 6 bases and J by 7 bases; unmatched bases: 9. Germline V gene data show CDR1 as MNHEY and CDR2 as SVGAGI. CDR3 in DNA: TGTGCCAGCAGCCTAGAGGGGGCTGGGGAGCAGTACTTC. Translated: CASSLEGAGEQYF.

This chain connects TRBV9 to TRBJ1-2; D is unclear. Trimming left V 4 bases short and J 5 bases short, with 21 bases between. The CDR3 is 16 amino acids. CDR1 is SGDLS, CDR2 YYNGEE, per germline. CDR3 protein: CASSPPLATGGYGYTF. The CDR3 DNA follows: TGTGCCAGCAGCCCCCCTTTGGCCACCGGAGGGTATGGCTACACCTTC.